Listed below are T cell receptor beta chains from one sample, sequenced in a study of blood T cell repertoires in COVID-19. Produced via immunoSEQ multiplex PCR; TCRdb's table is partial and in-frame only. Here the sample spans a few hundred thousand clones, approximately 90% being singletons. The sample comprised PBMCs or T cells enriched from blood (not recorded which). Every receptor here comes from a woman under 30 who had recovered from COVID-19. CDR3s include the opening cysteine and the closing phenylalanine or tryptophan. Each record gives: clone size, D gene, J gene, V gene, CDR3 DNA, CDR3 protein. A D gene is named only where the DNA matches it firmly. Some rows mark clone size as missing; the rest say once, few, many or name a class of expanded clone.

>once|NA|TRBJ1-1|TRBV18
TGTGCCAGCTCCCGAGACTGGAACACTGAAGCTTTCTTT
CASSRDWNTEAFF
>NA|NA|TRBJ2-1|TRBV7-2
TGTGCCAGCCTGCCCGCGGACTCTTTTAGTGAGCAGTTCTTC
CASLPADSFSEQFF
>NA|NA|TRBJ2-6|TRBV7-9
TGTGCCAGCAGCCGACAGGATGACTCTGGGGCCAACGTCCTGACTTTC
CASSRQDDSGANVLTF
>NA|TRBD1|TRBJ1-2|TRBV5-1
TGCGCCAGCAGCTCCTCAGGGGGTAGCACCTTC
CASSSSGGSTF
>NA|NA|TRBJ1-2|TRBV30
TGTGCCTGGAGTGCGTCGAGGGGGGGAGTAATTAACTATGGCTACACCTTC
CAWSASRGGVINYGYTF
>NA|NA|TRBJ1-1|TRBV7-2
TGTGCCAGCAGCCCCAGGGCTCAGAACACTGAAGCTTTCTTT
CASSPRAQNTEAFF
>once|NA|TRBJ1-3|TRBV6-5
TGTGCCAGCAGTTCCCAGGGGTCCTCTGGAAACACCATATATTTT
CASSSQGSSGNTIYF
>NA|TRBD1|TRBJ2-7|TRBV6-5
TGTGCCAGCAGTTACGGAGGACAGGGATCCTACGAGCAGTACTTC
CASSYGGQGSYEQYF
>NA|TRBD1|TRBJ2-7|TRBV4-1
TGCGCCAGCAGCGGACGGGACAGGGCCTACGAGCAGTACTTC
CASSGRDRAYEQYF
>NA|NA|TRBJ1-1|TRBV11-1
TGTGCCAGCAGCTTAGTCCAGGGAGGTGAAGCTTTCTTT
CASSLVQGGEAFF
>NA|TRBD2|TRBJ2-3|TRBV7-9
TGTGCCAGCAGCCTGACTAGCATTCCAGCAGATACGCAGTATTTT
CASSLTSIPADTQYF
>NA|NA|TRBJ1-5|TRBV7-9
TGTGCCAGCAGCTCGGGTAATCAGCCCCAGCATTTT
CASSSGNQPQHF
>once|NA|TRBJ2-7|TRBV4-1
TGCGCCAGCAGCCAAGATGGAGGGCTGATGGGATACGAGCAGTACTTC
CASSQDGGLMGYEQYF
>NA|NA|TRBJ2-6|TRBV6-1
TGTGCCAGCAGTGAACGGCCGAGGACAGTCCTCACCTCTGGGGCCAACGTCCTGACTTTC
CASSERPRTVLTSGANVLTF
>NA|TRBD1|TRBJ2-7|TRBV2
TGTGCCAGCAGCTTTGACAGGGGCGATCAGTACTTC
CASSFDRGDQYF
>NA|NA|TRBJ2-1|TRBV10-3
TGTGCCATCAGTGGGACTGGGCGAGGGTCCTACAATGAGCAGTTCTTC
CAISGTGRGSYNEQFF
>NA|NA|TRBJ1-1|TRBV18
TGTGCCAGCTCCCCTCGGGGACTTGACTCGATGAACACTGAAGCTTTCTTT
CASSPRGLDSMNTEAFF
>NA|NA|TRBJ1-2|TRBV7-3
TGTGCCAGCAGCTTATACGCAGGGGACTATGGCTACACCTTC
CASSLYAGDYGYTF
>NA|NA|TRBJ1-2|TRBV11-2
TGTGCCAGCAGGTCAGGGTTGGATTCCTTTGGCTACACCTTC
CASRSGLDSFGYTF
>NA|NA|TRBJ1-3|TRBV2
TGTGCCAGCAGGGTTTCCCGGAGTACTGGAAACACCATATATTTT
CASRVSRSTGNTIYF
>NA|NA|TRBJ1-5|TRBV12-3/TRBV12-4
TGTGCCAGCAGCCCAGGTAGCAATCAGCCCCAGCATTTT
CASSPGSNQPQHF
>NA|TRBD2|TRBJ2-2|TRBV9
TGTGCCAGCAGCTCCCGGACTAGCGCTAACACCGGGGAGCTGTTTTTT
CASSSRTSANTGELFF
>NA|TRBD1|TRBJ2-7|TRBV7-2
TGTGCCAGCAGCTCCGCCCCGGGACAGGGGCCCTACGAGCAGTACTTC
CASSSAPGQGPYEQYF
>once|NA|TRBJ1-2|TRBV2
TGTGCCAGCAGTGAATCTGGAGGAGGCTACACCTTC
CASSESGGGYTF
>NA|NA|TRBJ2-2|TRBV19
TGTGCCAGTACCCTCCCCCCCAGGGGGGAGCTGTTTTTT
CASTLPPRGELFF
>NA|NA|TRBJ1-2|TRBV30
TGTGCCTGGGGACGGAACTATGGCTACACCTTC
CAWGRNYGYTF
>NA|NA|TRBJ2-2|TRBV2
TGTGCCAGCAGTGCAACAAGCGCGAACACCGGGGAGCTGTTTTTT
CASSATSANTGELFF
>NA|NA|TRBJ2-3|TRBV19
TGTGCCAGTAGTATCTTCGGTAACGGGAAGACCACAGATACGCAGTATTTT
CASSIFGNGKTTDTQYF
>NA|NA|TRBJ1-2|TRBV5-5
TGTGCCAGCACCTCAGGATCCGCTAACTATGGCTACACCTTC
CASTSGSANYGYTF
>NA|NA|TRBJ2-3|TRBV5-4
TGTGCCAGCAGGTACTCCACAGATACGCAGTATTTT
CASRYSTDTQYF
>NA|NA|TRBJ2-3|TRBV7-9
TGTGCCAGCAGCTTGACAGGCCAGACAGGAAATACGCAGTATTTT
CASSLTGQTGNTQYF
>NA|NA|TRBJ2-3|TRBV10-1
TGCGCCAGCAGTGAGTCGAAACTGTATACAGATACGCAGTATTTT
CASSESKLYTDTQYF
>NA|NA|TRBJ1-2|TRBV12-3/TRBV12-4
TGTGCCAGCAGTTTAGCGGGGAGGGGCTACACCTTC
CASSLAGRGYTF
>NA|NA|TRBJ1-1|TRBV5-1
TGCGCCAGCAGCGTACAGGGCGAGGGCACTGAAGCTTTCTTT
CASSVQGEGTEAFF
>once|NA|TRBJ1-6|TRBV19
TGTGCCAGTAGTTCCCGGACAGAGAATTCACCCCTCCACTTT
CASSSRTENSPLHF
>NA|NA|TRBJ2-1|TRBV10-3
TGTGCCATCAGTGGGGCGCACAGCTCCTACAATGAGCAGTTCTTC
CAISGAHSSYNEQFF
>NA|NA|TRBJ1-1|TRBV6-1
TGTGCCAGCAGTGAACCCAGGACAGCAAGGGTCACTGAAGCTTTCTTT
CASSEPRTARVTEAFF
>few|NA|TRBJ2-1|TRBV5-5
TGTGCCAGCAGCGAGCCGGGAGCAACCTACAATGAGCAGTTCTTC
CASSEPGATYNEQFF
>NA|TRBD1|TRBJ2-7|TRBV6-1
TGTGCCAGCAGTGAAGGGACAGGTTCTTCCTACGAGCAGTACTTC
CASSEGTGSSYEQYF
>NA|TRBD1|TRBJ1-2|TRBV7-2
TGTGCCAGCAGCTTTGGGACAGGTTCCAACTATGGCTACACCTTC
CASSFGTGSNYGYTF
>NA|NA|TRBJ1-4|TRBV6-5
TGTGCCAGCACCGCTCTTTCCCGCGGGGGTGAAAAACTGTTTTTT
CASTALSRGGEKLFF
>NA|NA|TRBJ1-2|TRBV2
TGTGCCAGATTCAGCGACGGCTACACCTTC
CARFSDGYTF
>NA|TRBD1|TRBJ2-3|TRBV14
TGTGCCAGCAGCCAAAACAGGGGCGCCGATACGCAGTATTTT
CASSQNRGADTQYF
>NA|NA|TRBJ2-7|TRBV4-3
TGCGCCAGCAGCCAAGATTGGGCCGCAGGTCCATCCTACGAGCAGTACTTC
CASSQDWAAGPSYEQYF
>NA|NA|TRBJ2-1|TRBV4-2
TGTGCCAGCAGCCAAGACCCTAGCGCTTCCTACAATGAGCAGTTCTTC
CASSQDPSASYNEQFF
>few|NA|TRBJ1-2|TRBV29-1
TGCAGCGTTGAAAGTTTGGGGCCTGGCTACACCTTC
CSVESLGPGYTF